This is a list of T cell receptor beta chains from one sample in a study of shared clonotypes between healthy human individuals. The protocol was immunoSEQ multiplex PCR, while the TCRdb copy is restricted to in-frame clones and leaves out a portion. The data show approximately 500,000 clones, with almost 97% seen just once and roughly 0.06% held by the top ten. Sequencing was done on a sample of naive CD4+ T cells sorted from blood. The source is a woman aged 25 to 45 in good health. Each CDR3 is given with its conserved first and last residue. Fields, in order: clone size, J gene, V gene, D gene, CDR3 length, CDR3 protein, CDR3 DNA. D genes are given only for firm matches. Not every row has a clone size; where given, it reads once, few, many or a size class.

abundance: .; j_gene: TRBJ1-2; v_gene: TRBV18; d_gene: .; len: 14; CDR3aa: CASSPSSGAKGYTF; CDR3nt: TGTGCCAGCTCACCAAGCTCGGGGGCGAAAGGCTACACCTTC
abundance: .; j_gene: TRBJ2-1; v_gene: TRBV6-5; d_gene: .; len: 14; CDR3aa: CASSYGVHYNEQFF; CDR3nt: TGTGCCAGCAGTTATGGGGTCCATTACAATGAGCAGTTCTTC
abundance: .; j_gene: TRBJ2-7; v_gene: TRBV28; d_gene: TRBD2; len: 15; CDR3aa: CASSLTAGGPGEQYF; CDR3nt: TGTGCCAGCAGTTTAACGGCGGGAGGGCCGGGGGAGCAGTACTTC
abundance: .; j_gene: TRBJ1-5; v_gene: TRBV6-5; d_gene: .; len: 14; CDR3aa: CASSYGRDVGPQHF; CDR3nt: TGTGCCAGCAGTTACGGGCGGGACGTCGGGCCCCAGCATTTT
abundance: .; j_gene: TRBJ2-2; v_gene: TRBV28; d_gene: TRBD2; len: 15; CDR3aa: CASKPSGRFTGELFF; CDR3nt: TGTGCCAGCAAGCCTAGCGGGAGATTCACCGGGGAGCTGTTTTTT
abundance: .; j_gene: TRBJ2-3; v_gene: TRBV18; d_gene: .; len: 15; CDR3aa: CASSIQALSTDTQYF; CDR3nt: TGTGCCAGCTCCATCCAGGCCCTTAGCACAGATACGCAGTATTTT
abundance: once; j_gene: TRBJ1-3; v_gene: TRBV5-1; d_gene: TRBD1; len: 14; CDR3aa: CASSPTGTGNTIYF; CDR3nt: TGCGCCAGCAGCCCGACAGGGACTGGAAACACCATATATTTT
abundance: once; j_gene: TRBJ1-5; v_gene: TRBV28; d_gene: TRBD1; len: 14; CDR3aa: CASSLDRGDQPQHF; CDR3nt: TGTGCCAGCAGTCTCGACAGGGGAGATCAGCCCCAGCATTTT
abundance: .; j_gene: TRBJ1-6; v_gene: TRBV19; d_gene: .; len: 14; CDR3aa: CASTPGADRGPLHF; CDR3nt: TGTGCCAGTACCCCGGGGGCGGACCGGGGACCCCTCCACTTT
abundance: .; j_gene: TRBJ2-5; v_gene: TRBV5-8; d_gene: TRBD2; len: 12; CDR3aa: CASGGGTQTQYF; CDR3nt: TGTGCCAGCGGCGGGGGAACGCAGACCCAGTACTTC
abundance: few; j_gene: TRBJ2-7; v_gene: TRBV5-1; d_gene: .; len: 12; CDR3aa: CASSLVGVEQYF; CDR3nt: TGCGCCAGCAGCTTGGTCGGGGTCGAGCAGTACTTC
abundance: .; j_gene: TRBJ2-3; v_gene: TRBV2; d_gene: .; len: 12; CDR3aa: CASRAGTDTQYF; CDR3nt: TGTGCCAGCAGGGCAGGCACAGATACGCAGTATTTT
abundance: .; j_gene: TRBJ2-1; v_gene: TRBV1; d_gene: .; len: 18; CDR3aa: CTSSYRLPRDPMRSEQFF; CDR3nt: TGCACCAGCAGCTACCGACTTCCCCGGGACCCAATGAGGAGTGAGCAGTTCTTC
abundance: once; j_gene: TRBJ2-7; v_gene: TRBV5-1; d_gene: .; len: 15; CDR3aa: CASSAQGFGSHEQYF; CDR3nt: TGCGCCAGCAGCGCGCAGGGTTTCGGGTCGCACGAGCAGTACTTC
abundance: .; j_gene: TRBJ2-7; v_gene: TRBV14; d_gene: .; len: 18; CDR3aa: CASSQAGRRPLSSYEQYF; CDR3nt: TGTGCCAGCAGCCAGGCTGGGAGGCGGCCACTTAGCTCCTACGAGCAGTACTTC
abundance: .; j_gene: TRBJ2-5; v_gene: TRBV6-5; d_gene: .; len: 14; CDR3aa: CASSFAGFLETQYF; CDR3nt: TGTGCCAGCAGTTTCGCGGGGTTCTTGGAGACCCAGTACTTC
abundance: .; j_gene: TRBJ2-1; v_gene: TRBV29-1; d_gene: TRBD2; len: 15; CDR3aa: CSGLPGTSGGAEQFF; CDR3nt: TGCAGCGGCCTTCCTGGGACTAGCGGAGGCGCGGAGCAGTTCTTC
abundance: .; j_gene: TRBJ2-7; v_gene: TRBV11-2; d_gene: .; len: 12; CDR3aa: CASSLGPMEQYF; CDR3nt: TGTGCCAGCAGCTTAGGTCCTATGGAGCAGTACTTC
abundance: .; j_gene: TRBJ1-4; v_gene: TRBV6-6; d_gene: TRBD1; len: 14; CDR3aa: CASSRTGGGEKLFF; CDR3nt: TGTGCCAGCAGCAGGACAGGGGGCGGTGAAAAACTGTTTTTT
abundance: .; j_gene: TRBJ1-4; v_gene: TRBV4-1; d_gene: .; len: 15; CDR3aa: CASSQFITGREKLFF; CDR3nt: TGCGCCAGCAGCCAATTTATCACAGGGAGGGAAAAACTGTTTTTT
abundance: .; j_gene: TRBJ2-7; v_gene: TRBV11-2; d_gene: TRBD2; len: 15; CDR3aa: CASRLGLAGGGEQYF; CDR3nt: TGTGCCAGCAGATTAGGACTAGCGGGAGGGGGGGAGCAGTACTTC
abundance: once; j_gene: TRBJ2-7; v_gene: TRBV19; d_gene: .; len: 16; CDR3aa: CASSMIRSGVPHEQYF; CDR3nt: TGTGCCAGTAGTATGATCCGTTCGGGAGTCCCCCACGAGCAGTACTTC
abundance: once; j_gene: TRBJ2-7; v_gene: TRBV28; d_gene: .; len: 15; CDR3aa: CASQKSQTVTYEQYF; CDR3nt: TGTGCCAGCCAGAAATCCCAGACGGTTACCTACGAGCAGTACTTC
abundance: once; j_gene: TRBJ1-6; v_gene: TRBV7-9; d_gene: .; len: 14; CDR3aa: CASSQDSNNSPLHF; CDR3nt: TGTGCCAGCAGCCAGGACAGTAATAATTCACCCCTCCACTTT
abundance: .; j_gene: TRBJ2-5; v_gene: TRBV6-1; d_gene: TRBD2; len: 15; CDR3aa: CASSEGLAGKETQYF; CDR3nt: TGTGCCAGCAGTGAAGGACTAGCGGGAAAGGAGACCCAGTACTTC
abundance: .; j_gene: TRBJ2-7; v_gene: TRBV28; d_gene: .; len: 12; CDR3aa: CASTAQGYEQYF; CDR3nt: TGTGCCAGCACCGCCCAGGGATACGAGCAGTACTTC
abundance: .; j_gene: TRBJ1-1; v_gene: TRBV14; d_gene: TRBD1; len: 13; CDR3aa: CAPRQGGNTEAFF; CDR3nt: TGTGCCCCACGACAGGGAGGGAACACTGAAGCTTTCTTT
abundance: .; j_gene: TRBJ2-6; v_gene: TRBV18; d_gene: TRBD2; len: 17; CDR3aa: CASSRSSGNSGANVLTF; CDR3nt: TGTGCCAGCTCACGTTCTAGCGGGAACTCTGGGGCCAACGTCCTGACTTTC
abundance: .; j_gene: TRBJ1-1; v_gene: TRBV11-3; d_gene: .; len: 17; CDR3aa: CASSYRDRKLFCTEAFF; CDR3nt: TGTGCCAGCAGCTACCGGGACCGAAAGCTTTTTTGCACTGAAGCTTTCTTT
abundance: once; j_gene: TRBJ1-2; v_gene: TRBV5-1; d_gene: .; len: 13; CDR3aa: CASSFPKGYGYTF; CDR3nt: TGCGCCAGCAGCTTCCCCAAGGGCTATGGCTACACCTTC
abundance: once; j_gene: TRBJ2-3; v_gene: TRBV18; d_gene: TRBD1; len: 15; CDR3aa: CASSPNGQGTDTQYF; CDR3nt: TGTGCCAGCTCACCCAACGGACAGGGTACAGATACGCAGTATTTT
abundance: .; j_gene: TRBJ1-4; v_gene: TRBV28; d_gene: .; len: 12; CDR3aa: CASGLWGEKLFF; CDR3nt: TGTGCCAGCGGACTGTGGGGAGAAAAACTGTTTTTT
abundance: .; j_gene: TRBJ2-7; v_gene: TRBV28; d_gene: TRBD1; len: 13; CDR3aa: CATSTGGDYEQYF; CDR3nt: TGTGCCACCTCGACAGGGGGCGATTACGAGCAGTACTTC
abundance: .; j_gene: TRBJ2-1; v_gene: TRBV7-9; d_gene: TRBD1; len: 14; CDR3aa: CASRRGQGGNEQFF; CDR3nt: TGTGCCAGCAGGCGAGGACAGGGTGGAAATGAGCAGTTCTTC
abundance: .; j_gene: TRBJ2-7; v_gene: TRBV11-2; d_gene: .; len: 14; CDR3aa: CASGLGVSGNEQYF; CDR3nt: TGTGCCAGCGGTCTGGGGGTTTCGGGTAACGAGCAGTACTTC
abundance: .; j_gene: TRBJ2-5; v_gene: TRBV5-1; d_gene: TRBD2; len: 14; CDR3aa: CASSFSGTQETQYF; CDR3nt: TGCGCCAGCAGCTTTAGCGGGACCCAAGAGACCCAGTACTTC
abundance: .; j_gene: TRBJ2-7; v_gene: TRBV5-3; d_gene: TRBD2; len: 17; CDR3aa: CARSIAGFGGERYEQYF; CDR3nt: TGTGCCAGAAGTATCGCCGGGTTCGGGGGGGAGCGGTACGAGCAGTACTTC
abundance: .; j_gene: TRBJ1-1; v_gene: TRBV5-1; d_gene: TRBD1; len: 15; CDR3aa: CASSSLNRGNTEAFF; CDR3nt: TGCGCCAGCAGCTCACTAAACAGGGGAAATACTGAAGCTTTCTTT
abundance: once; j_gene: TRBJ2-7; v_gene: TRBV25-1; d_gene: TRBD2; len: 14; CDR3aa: CASSRAGGSYEQYF; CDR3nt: TGTGCCAGCAGTCGGGCGGGAGGTTCCTACGAGCAGTACTTC
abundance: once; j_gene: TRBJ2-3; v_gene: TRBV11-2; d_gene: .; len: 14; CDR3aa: CASSLDAGGIAQYF; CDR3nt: TGTGCCAGCAGCTTAGATGCCGGCGGGATAGCGCAGTATTTT
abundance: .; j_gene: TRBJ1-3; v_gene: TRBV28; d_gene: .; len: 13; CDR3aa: CASTWGGGNTIYF; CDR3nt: TGTGCCAGCACCTGGGGGGGAGGAAACACCATATATTTT
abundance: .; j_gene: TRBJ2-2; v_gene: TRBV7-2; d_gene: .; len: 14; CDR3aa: CASSLDGNTGELFF; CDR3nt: TGTGCCAGCAGCTTAGACGGGAACACCGGGGAGCTGTTTTTT
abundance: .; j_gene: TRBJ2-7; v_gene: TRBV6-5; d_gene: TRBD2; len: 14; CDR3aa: CASSYAGRAYEQYF; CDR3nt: TGTGCCAGCAGTTACGCCGGGAGGGCCTACGAGCAGTACTTC
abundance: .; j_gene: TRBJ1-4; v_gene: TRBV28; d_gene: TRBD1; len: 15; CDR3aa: CAAKDRGALEEKLFF; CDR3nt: TGTGCCGCGAAAGACAGGGGGGCCCTGGAGGAAAAACTGTTTTTT
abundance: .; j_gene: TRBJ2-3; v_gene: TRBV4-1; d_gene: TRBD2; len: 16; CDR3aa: CASSRLAGGFTDTQYF; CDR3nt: TGCGCCAGCAGCAGACTAGCGGGAGGGTTCACAGATACGCAGTATTTT
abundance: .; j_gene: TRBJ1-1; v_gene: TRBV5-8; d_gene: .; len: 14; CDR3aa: CASSPSFMNTEAFF; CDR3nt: TGTGCCAGCAGCCCTTCCTTTATGAACACTGAAGCTTTCTTT
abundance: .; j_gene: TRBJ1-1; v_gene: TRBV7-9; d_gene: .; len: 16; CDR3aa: CASSPKGGAFSTEAFF; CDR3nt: TGTGCCAGCAGCCCCAAAGGGGGGGCTTTTAGCACTGAAGCTTTCTTT
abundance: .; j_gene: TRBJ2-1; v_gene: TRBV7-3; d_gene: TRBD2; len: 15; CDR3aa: CANRSSGRVYNEQFF; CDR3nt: TGTGCCAACCGATCTAGCGGGAGAGTGTACAATGAGCAGTTCTTC
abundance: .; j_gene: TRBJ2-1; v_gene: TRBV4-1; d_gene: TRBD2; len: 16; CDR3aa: CASSQDPGGSYNEQFF; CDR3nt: TGCGCCAGCAGCCAAGATCCGGGGGGCTCCTACAATGAGCAGTTCTTC